The present T cell receptor (beta chain) was sequenced within a study of blood T cell repertoires in COVID-19. There are a few counts of this clone. The authors' processing: For nucleated cells, counts were estimated from reference gene primer amplification. Using immunoSEQ multiplex PCR, the repertoire was profiled, and TCRdb retains in-frame clones only, with some absent. V and J calls and clone size are copied from that table; D and trimming were computed from the DNA. The sample carries 38,000 or so clones, 80% to 90% recorded once. Germline CDR1 and CDR2: SEHNR and FQNEAQ (reference sequence). The CDR3 sequence is 16 residues long. The V end was cut by 5 bases, the J end by 5 bases, with 20 bases between.

Specimen: peripheral blood. The genes are TRBV7-9 and TRBJ2-3; D gene unclear. The receptor was derived from a human donor in a cohort sampled during active or convalescent COVID-19. The donor label of this sample is uncertain. The CDR3 loop reads CASSPSLIALGDTQYF. The CDR3 DNA reads as TGTGCCAGCAGCCCAAGCCTGATAGCCCTGGGAGATACGCAGTATTTT.